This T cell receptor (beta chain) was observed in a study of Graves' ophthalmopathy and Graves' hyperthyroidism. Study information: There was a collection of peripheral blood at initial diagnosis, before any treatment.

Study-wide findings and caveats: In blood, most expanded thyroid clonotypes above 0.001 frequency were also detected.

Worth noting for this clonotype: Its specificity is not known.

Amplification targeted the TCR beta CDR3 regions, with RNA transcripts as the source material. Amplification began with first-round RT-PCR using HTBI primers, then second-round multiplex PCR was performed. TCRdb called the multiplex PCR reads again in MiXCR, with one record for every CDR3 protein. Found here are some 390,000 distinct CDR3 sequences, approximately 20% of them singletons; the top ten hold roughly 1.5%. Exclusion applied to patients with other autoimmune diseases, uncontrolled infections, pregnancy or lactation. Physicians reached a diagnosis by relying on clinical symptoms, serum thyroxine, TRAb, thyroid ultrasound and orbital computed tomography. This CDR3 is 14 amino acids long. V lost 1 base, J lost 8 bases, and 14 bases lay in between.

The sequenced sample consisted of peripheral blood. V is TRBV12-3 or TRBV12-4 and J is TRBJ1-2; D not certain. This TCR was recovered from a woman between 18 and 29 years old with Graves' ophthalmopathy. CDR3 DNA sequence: TGTGCCAGCAGTTTAGTGGCAACTCTATGGGGCTACACCTTC. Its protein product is CASSLVATLWGYTF.